At least ten counts were recorded for the clone carrying this TCR beta chain. This sample was taken from a study of neurological immune-mediated disorders. CDR1 and CDR2 (germline): SQVTM, ANQGSEA. The CDR3 is 13 amino acids. V gave up 4 bases and J gave up 1 base, with 11 bases separating them. The cDNA was generated by 5'RACE with 10-nucleotide random UMIs. From the 5' RACE reads, TCRdb called clonotypes with MiXCR, one entry per CDR3 protein. The sample holds tens of thousands of distinct CDR3 sequences, roughly 3.3% seen once. The sequencing sample was made of PBMCs. The chain recombines TRBV29-1 with TRBJ2-7; D gene unclear. This TCR came from a woman aged 25 to 39 with multiple sclerosis. CDR3 in amino acids: CSVVGQKSYEQYF. The DNA for the CDR3 is TGCAGCGTTGTAGGTCAGAAATCCTACGAGCAGTACTTC.